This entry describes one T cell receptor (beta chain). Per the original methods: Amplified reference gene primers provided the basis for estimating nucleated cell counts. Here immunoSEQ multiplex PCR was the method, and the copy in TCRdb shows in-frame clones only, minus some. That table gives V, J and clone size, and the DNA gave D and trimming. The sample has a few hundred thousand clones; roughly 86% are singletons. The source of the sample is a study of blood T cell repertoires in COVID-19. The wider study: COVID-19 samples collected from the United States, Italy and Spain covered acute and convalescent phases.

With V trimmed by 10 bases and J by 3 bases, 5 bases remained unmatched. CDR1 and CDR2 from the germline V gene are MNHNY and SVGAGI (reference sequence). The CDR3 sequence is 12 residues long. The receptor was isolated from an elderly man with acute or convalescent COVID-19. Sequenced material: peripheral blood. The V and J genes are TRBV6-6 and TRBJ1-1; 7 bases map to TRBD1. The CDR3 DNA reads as TGTGCCACTAAGGGGACAGACACTGAAGCTTTCTTT. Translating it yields CATKGTDTEAFF.